This record looks at one TCR beta chain sequence and its context. Antigen specificity is unknown. The CDR3 contains 15 residues. Between the trimmed V and J ends, which lost 2 bases and 7 bases, there was a span of 16 bases. The V gene's germline CDR1 is LNHDA and CDR2 SQIVND (reference sequence). The sample's treatment: roughly 19 received Ad26.COV2.S at low or high dose, single or two shots; about 5 received placebo; per-sample allocation not given. It was on day 63 after the first vaccine or placebo injection that samples were taken. The sample comes from a study of Ad26.COV2.S vaccination and SARS-CoV-2 variants. Data came from immunoSEQ multiplex PCR; TCRdb stores just in-frame clones and leaves some out. Of some 290,000 clones in the sample, 85% were seen once. Findings of the study overall: Assessments of TCR breadth and depth may have underestimated the total T cell responses.

Material: peripheral blood, obtained in a trial of Ad26.COV2.S vaccine versus placebo. The rearrangement uses TRBV19 and TRBJ2-3, with D perhaps TRBD1 (5 bases). The sequence came from a person between 18 and 65 years old who received the Ad26.COV2.S COVID-19 vaccine or a placebo. CDR3 nucleotide sequence: TGTGCCAGTAGTATACAGGGCAGCCGTAGAAATACGCAGTATTTT. This codes for CASSIQGSRRNTQYF.